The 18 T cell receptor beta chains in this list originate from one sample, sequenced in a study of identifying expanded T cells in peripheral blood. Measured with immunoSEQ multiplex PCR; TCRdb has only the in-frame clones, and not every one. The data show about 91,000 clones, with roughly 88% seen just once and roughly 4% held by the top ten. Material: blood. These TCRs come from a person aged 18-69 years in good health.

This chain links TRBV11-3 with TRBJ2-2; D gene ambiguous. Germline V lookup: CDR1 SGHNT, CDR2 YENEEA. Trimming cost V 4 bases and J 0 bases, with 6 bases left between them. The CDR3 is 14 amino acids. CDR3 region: CASSWNPNTGELFF. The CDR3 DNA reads TGTGCCAGCAGCTGGAACCCGAACACCGGGGAGCTGTTTTTT.

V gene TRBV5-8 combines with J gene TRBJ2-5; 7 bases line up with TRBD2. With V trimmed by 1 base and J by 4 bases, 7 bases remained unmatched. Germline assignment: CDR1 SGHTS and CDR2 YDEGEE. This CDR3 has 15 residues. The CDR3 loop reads CASSLSPGGGETQYF. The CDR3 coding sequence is TGTGCCAGCAGCTTGTCTCCGGGAGGAGGAGAGACCCAGTACTTC.

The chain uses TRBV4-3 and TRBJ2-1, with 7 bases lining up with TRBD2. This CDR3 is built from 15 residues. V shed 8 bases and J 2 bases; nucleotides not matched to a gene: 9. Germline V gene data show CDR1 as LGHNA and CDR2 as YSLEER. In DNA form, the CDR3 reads TGCGCCAGCTCAACAAGCGGGACCCCCTACAATGAGCAGTTCTTC. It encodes CASSTSGTPYNEQFF.

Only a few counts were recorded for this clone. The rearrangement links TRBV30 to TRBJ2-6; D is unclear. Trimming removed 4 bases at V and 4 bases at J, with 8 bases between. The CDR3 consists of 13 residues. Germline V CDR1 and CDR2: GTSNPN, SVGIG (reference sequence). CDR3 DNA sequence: TGTGCCTGGACCCCGAGCGGGGCCAACGTCCTGACTTTC. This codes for CAWTPSGANVLTF. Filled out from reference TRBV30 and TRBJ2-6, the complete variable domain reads SQTIHQWPATLVQPVGSPLSLECTVEGTSNPNLYWYRQAAGRGLQLLFYSVGIGQISSEVPQNLSASRPQDRQFILSSKKLLLSDSGFYLCAWTPSGANVLTFGAGSRLTVL.

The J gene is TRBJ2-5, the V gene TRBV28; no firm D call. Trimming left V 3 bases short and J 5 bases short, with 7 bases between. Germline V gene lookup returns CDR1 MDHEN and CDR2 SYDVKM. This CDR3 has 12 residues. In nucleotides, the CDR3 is TGTGCCAGCAGTTTGAGCGACGAGACCCAGTACTTC. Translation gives CASSLSDETQYF. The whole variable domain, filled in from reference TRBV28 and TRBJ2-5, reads DVKVTQSSRYLVKRTGEKVFLECVQDMDHENMFWYRQDPGLGLRLIYFSYDVKMKEKGDIPEGYSVSREKKERFSLILESASTNQTSMYLCASSLSDETQYFGPGTRLLVL.

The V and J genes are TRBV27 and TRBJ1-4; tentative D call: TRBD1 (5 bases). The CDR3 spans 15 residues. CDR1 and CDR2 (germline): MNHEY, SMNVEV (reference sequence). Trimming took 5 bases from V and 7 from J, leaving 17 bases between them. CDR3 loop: CASSTLTGGSEKLFF. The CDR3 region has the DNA TGTGCCAGCAGTACCCTAACAGGAGGAAGTGAAAAACTGTTTTTT. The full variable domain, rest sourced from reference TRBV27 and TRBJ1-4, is EAQVTQNPRYLITVTGKKLTVTCSQNMNHEYMSWYRQDPGLGLRQIYYSMNVEVTDKGDVPEGYKVSRKEKRNFPLILESPSPNQTSLYFCASSTLTGGSEKLFFGSGTQLSVL.

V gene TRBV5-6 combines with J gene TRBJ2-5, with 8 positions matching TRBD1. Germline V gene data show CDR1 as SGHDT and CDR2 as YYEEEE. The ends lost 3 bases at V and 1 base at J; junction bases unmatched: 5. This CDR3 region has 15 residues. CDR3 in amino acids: CASSWTGFGQETQYF. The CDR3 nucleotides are TGTGCCAGCAGCTGGACAGGGTTCGGCCAAGAGACCCAGTACTTC. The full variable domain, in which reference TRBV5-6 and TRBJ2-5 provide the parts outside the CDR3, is DAGVTQSPTHLIKTRGQQVTLRCSPKSGHDTVSWYQQALGQGPQFIFQYYEEEERQRGNFPDRFSGHQFPNYSSELNVNALLLGDSALYLCASSWTGFGQETQYFGPGTRLLVL.

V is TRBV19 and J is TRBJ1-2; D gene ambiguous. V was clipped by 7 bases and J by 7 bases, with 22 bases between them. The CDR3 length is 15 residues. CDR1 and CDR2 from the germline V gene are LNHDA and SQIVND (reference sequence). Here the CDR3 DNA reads TGTGCCAGTACCATGAAAGGTGCGGAGAGGAGTGGCTACACCTTC. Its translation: CASTMKGAERSGYTF.

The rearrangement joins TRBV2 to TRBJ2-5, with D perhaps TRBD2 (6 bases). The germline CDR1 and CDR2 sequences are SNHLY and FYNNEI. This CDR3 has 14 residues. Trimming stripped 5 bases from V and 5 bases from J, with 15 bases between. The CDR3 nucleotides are TGTGCCAGCAGTCAACCTAGCGTGGTTGAGACCCAGTACTTC. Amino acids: CASSQPSVVETQYF.

The CDR3 DNA reads TGTGCCAGCAGCCTCAAAGGCGGGGATACGCAGTATTTT. Its translation: CASSLKGGDTQYF. The chain combines TRBV9 with TRBJ2-3; D possibly corresponds to TRBD2 (5 bases). Trimming removed 4 bases from V and 6 bases from J, with 12 bases in between. The CDR3 is made up of 13 amino acids. Germline CDR1 reads SGDLS; CDR2 reads YYNGEE.

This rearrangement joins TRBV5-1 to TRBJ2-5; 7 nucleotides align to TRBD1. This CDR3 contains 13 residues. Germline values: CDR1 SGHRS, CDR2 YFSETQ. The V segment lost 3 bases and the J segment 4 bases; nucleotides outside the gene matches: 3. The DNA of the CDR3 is TGCGCCAGCAGCTCGACAGGGCCAGAGACCCAGTACTTC. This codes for CASSSTGPETQYF.

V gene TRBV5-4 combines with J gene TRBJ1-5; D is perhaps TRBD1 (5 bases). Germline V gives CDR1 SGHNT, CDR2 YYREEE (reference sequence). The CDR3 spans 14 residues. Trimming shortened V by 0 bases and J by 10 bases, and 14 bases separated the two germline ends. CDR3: CASSLDGQSDPQHF. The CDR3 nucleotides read TGTGCCAGCAGCTTGGACGGACAATCAGACCCCCAGCATTTT.

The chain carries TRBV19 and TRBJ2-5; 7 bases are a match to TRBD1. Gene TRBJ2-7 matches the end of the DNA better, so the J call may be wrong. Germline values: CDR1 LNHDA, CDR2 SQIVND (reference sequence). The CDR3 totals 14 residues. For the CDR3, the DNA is TGTGCCAGTAGTAAGTCTAGGGGGCCCTACGAGCAGTACTTC. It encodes CASSKSRGPYEQYF.

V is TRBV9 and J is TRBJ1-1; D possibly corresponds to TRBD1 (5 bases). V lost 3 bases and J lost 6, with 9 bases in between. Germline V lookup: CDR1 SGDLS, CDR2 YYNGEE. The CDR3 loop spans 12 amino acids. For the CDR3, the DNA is TGTGCCAGCAGCGCCGGGACGGCTGAAGCTTTCTTT. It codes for CASSAGTAEAFF.

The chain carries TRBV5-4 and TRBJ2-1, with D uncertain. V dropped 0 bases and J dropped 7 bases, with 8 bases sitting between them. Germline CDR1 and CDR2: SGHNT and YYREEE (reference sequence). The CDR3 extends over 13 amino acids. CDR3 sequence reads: CASSLDAPNEQFF. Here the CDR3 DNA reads TGTGCCAGCAGCTTGGACGCCCCTAATGAGCAGTTCTTC.

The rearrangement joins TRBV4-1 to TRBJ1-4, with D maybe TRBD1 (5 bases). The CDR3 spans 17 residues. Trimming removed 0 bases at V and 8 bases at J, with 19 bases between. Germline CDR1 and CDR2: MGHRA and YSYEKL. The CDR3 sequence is CASSQDWGSLGREKLFF. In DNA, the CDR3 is TGCGCCAGCAGCCAAGACTGGGGGTCCCTAGGGAGGGAAAAACTGTTTTTT.

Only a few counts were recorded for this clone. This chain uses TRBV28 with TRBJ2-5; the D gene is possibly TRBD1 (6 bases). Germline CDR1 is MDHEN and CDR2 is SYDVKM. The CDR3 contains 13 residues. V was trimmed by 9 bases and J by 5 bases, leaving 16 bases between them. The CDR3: CARIRGSGETQYF. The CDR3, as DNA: TGTGCCAGGATCAGGGGCTCAGGGGAGACCCAGTACTTC.

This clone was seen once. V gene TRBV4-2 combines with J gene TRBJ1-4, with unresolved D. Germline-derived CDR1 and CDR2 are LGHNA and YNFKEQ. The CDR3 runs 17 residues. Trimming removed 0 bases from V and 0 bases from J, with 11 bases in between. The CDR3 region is CASSQDTGRTTNEKLFF. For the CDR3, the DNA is TGTGCCAGCAGCCAAGATACCGGAAGAACAACTAATGAAAAACTGTTTTTT.